Listed below are T cell receptor beta chains from one sample, sequenced in a study of patients and donors after allogeneic stem cell transplantation. In TCRdb, the RT-PCR reads were re-called with MiXCR into one record per CDR3 protein. The sample holds roughly 960,000 distinct CDR3 sequences, around 17% seen once. Sequencing was performed on blood, either unsorted or a sorted T cell fraction (not recorded which). The receptor set was obtained from a human donor who was either an allogeneic HSCT recipient or a stem cell or donor lymphocyte infusion donor (not recorded which). It is not recorded whose cells these are; they may come from a transplant donor. Both conserved end residues are part of each CDR3. A D gene is named only where the DNA matches it firmly. A row's size may be missing; if present it is once, few, many or a size class.

TRBV15	TRBJ2-7	.	.	CATSTPGPVYEQYF	TGTGCCACCAGCACTCCTGGGCCCGTCTACGAGCAGTACTTC
TRBV5-1	TRBJ2-1	.	.	CASSLASHEQFF	TGCGCCAGCAGCTTGGCTAGTCATGAGCAGTTCTTC
TRBV6-5	TRBJ2-7	.	TRBD1	CASSYDQTQPGGLYEQYF	TGTGCCAGCAGTTACGATCAAACCCAGCCAGGGGGCCTCTACGAGCAGTACTTC
TRBV6-5	TRBJ1-2	.	TRBD1	CASSYPGTGGKNYGYTF	TGTGCCAGCAGTTACCCCGGGACAGGGGGAAAAAACTATGGCTACACCTTC
TRBV20-1	TRBJ1-5	.	.	CSASVPNGAQHF	TGCAGTGCTAGCGTCCCGAACGGGGCCCAGCATTTT
TRBV6-5	TRBJ2-7	.	TRBD1	CASSYSIRGQSSYEQYF	TGTGCCAGCAGTTACTCGATCAGGGGGCAGAGCTCCTACGAGCAGTACTTC
TRBV3-1	TRBJ2-6	.	TRBD2	CASSQASSGRNPDVLTF	TGTGCCAGCAGCCAAGCGAGTAGCGGGAGAAATCCCGACGTCCTGACTTTC
TRBV4-1	TRBJ1-2	few	.	CASSQIEDRIGGYTF	TGCGCCAGCAGCCAAATTGAGGACCGAATCGGGGGCTACACCTTC
TRBV12-3/TRBV12-4	TRBJ2-2	few	TRBD2	CASSSSTSGYYTGELFF	TGTGCCAGCAGTTCTAGCACTAGCGGGTACTACACCGGGGAGCTGTTTTTT
TRBV2	TRBJ2-7	.	TRBD2	CASSGESQGLAGRYGEQYF	TGTGCCAGCAGCGGAGAATCCCAGGGACTAGCGGGGAGGTACGGCGAGCAGTACTTC